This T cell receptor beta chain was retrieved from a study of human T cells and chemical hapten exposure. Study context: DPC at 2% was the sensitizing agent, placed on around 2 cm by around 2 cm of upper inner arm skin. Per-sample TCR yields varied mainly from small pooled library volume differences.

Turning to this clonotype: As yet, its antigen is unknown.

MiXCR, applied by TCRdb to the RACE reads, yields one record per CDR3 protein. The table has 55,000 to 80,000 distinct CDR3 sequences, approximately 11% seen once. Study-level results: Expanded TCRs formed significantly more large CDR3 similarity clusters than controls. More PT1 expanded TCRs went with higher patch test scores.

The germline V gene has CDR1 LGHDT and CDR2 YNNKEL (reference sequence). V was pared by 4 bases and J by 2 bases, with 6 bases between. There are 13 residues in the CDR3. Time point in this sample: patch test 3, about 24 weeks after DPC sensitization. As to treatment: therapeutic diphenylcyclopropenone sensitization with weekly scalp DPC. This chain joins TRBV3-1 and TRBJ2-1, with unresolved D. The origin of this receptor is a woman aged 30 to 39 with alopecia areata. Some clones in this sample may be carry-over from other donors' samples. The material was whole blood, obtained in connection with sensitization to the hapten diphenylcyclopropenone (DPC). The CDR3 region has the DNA TGTGCCAGCAGCCGCCCTCCCTACAATGAGCAGTTCTTC. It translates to CASSRPPYNEQFF.